This T cell receptor (beta chain) stems from a study of blood T cell repertoires in COVID-19. Study as a whole: Spain, Italy and the United States supplied samples that represented acute and convalescent COVID-19. PBMCs, B-cell-depleted T cells, or T cells provided the cDNA or gDNA that made up the material.

How the authors handled the data: Cell counts per sample came from amplifying reference gene primers. Profiling relied on immunoSEQ multiplex PCR, and the TCRdb table lists in-frame clones only, not all of them. The DNA gave D and trimming, while V, J and clone size come from that table. The data show under 150,000 clones, with approximately 84% seen just once and just under 9% held by the top ten. The TCR originated in a woman at least 80 years old in a cohort sampled during active or convalescent COVID-19. The sample was peripheral blood.

The CDR3 loop reads CASSDGASGGPGELFF. The CDR3, as DNA: TGTGCCAGCAGCGATGGGGCTAGCGGGGGGCCAGGGGAGCTGTTTTTT. This chain links TRBV6-4 with TRBJ2-2; the match to TRBD2 covers 11 bases. Germline trimming cut 6 bases from V and 8 bases from J; bases unmatched to any gene: 11. Germline values: CDR1 MRHNA, CDR2 SNTAGT. The CDR3 consists of 16 residues.